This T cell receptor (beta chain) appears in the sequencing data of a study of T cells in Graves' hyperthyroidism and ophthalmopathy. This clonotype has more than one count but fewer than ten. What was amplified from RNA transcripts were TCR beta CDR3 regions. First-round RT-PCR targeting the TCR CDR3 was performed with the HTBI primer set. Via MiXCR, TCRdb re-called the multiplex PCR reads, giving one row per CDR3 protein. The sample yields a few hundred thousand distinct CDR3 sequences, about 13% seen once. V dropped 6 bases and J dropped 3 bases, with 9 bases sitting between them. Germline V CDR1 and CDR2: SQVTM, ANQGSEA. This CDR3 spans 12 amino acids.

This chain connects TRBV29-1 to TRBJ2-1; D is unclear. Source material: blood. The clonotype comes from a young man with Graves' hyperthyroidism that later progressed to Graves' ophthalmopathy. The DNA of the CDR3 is TGCAGCGTCCGGCAGAACTACAATGAGCAGTTCTTC. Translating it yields CSVRQNYNEQFF.